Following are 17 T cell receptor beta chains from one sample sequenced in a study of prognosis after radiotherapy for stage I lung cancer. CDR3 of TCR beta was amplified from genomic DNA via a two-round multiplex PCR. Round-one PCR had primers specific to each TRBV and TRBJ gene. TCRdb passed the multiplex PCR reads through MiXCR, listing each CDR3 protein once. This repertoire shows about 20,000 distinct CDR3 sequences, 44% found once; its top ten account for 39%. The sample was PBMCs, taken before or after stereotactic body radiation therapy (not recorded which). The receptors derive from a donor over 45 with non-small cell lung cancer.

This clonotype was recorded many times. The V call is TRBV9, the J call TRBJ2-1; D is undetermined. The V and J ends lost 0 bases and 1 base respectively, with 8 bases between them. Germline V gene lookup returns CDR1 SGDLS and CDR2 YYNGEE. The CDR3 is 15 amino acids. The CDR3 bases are TGTGCCAGCAGCGTAGTAGCAGGTTCCTACAATGAGCAGTTCTTC. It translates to CASSVVAGSYNEQFF.

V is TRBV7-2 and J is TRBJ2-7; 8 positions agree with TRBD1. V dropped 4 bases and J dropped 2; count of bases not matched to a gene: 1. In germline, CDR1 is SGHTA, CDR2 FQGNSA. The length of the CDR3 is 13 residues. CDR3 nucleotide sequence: TGTGCCAGCAGCTCACAGGGGGCCTACGAGCAGTACTTC. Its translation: CASSSQGAYEQYF.

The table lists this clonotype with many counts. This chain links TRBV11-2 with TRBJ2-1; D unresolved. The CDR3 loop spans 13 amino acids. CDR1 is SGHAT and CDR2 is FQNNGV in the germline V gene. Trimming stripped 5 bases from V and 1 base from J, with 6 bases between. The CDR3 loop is CASSEGSYNEQFF. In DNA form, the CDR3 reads TGTGCCAGCAGCGAAGGATCCTACAATGAGCAGTTCTTC.

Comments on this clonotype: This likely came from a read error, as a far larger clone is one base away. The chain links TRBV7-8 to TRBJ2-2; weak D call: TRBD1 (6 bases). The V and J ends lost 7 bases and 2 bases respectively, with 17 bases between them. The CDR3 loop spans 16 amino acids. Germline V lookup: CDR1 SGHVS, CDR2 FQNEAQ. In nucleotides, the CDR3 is TGTGCCAGCATCCTTGGGGGCAACGGTAACACCGGGGAGCTGTTTTTT. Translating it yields CASILGGNGNTGELFF.

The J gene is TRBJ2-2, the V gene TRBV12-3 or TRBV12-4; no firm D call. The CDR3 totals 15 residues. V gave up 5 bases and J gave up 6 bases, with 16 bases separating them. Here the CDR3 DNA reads TGTGCCAGCAGTCGATCTATCGTGGTGTCCGGGGAGCTGTTTTTT. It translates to CASSRSIVVSGELFF.

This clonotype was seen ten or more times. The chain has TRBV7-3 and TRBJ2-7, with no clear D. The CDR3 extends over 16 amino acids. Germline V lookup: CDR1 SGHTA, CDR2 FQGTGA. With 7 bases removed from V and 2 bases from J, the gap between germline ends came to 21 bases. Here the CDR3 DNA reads TGTGCCAGCATCCAACAGATAGGACGGAATACCTACGAGCAGTACTTC. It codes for CASIQQIGRNTYEQYF.

The CDR3 sequence is CASSSTGTSGSNEQFF. The CDR3 DNA follows: TGTGCCAGCAGCTCTACCGGGACTAGCGGGAGCAATGAGCAGTTCTTC. J is TRBJ2-1 and V is TRBV7-9; 14 bases align to TRBD2. Germline CDR1 reads SEHNR; CDR2 reads FQNEAQ (reference sequence). The CDR3 covers 16 residues. Trimming cost V 4 bases and J 6 bases; bases outside gene matches: 5.

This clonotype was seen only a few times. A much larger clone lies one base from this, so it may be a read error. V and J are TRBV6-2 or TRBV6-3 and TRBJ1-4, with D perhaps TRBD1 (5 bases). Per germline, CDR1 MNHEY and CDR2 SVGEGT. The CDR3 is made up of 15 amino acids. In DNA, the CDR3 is TGTGCCAGCAGCCTACACGGGGCAACTAATGGAAAACTGTTTTTT. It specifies CASSLHGATNGKLFF.

The CDR3 loop reads CASSEVPGTESYNEQFF. The DNA of the CDR3 is TGTGCCAGCAGTGAAGTCCCCGGGACGGAATCCTACAATGAGCAGTTCTTC. The rearrangement joins TRBV6-1 to TRBJ2-1; D could derive from TRBD1 or TRBD2 (5 bases each). CDR3 length equals 17 residues. CDR1 is MNHNS and CDR2 is SASEGT in the germline V gene. Trimming shortened V by 1 base and J by 1 base, and 14 bases separated the two germline ends.

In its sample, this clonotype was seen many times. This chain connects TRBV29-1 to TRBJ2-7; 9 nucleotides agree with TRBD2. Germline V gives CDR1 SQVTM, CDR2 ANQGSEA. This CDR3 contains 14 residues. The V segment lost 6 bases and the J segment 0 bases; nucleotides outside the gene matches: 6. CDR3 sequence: CSVETSGSSYEQYF. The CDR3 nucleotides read TGCAGCGTGGAGACTAGCGGTTCCTCCTACGAGCAGTACTTC.

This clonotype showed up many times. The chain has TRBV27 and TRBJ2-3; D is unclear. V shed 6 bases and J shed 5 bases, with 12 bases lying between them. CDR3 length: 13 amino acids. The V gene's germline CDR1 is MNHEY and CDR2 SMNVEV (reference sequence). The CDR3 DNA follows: TGTGCCAGCAGCCGCTCATTTGGAGATACGCAGTATTTT. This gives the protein CASSRSFGDTQYF.

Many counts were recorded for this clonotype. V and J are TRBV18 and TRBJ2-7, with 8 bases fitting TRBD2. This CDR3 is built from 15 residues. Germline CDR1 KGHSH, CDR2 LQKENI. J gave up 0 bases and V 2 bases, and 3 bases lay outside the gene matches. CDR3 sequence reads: CASSPGRGDSYEQYF. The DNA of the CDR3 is TGTGCCAGCTCACCAGGGCGGGGGGACTCCTACGAGCAGTACTTC.

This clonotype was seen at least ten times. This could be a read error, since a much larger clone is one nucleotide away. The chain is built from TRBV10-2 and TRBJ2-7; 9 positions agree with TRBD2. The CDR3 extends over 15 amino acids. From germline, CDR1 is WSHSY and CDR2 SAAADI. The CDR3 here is CASSGLSGRTYEQCF. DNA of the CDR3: TGCGCCAGCAGTGGTTTAAGCGGGAGGACCTACGAGCAGTGCTTC.

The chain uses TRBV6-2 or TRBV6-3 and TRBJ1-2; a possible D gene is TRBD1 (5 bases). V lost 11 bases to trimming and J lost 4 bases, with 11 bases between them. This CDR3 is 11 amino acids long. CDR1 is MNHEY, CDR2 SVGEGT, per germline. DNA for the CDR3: TGTGCCGGGGGTCCCGTCTATGGCTACACCTTC. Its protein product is CAGGPVYGYTF.

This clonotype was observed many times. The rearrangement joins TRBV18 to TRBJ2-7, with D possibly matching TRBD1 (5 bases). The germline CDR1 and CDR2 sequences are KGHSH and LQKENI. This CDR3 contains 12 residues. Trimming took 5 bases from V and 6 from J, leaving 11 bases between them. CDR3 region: CASSALGAEQYF. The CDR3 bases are TGTGCCAGCTCAGCGCTAGGGGCCGAGCAGTACTTC.

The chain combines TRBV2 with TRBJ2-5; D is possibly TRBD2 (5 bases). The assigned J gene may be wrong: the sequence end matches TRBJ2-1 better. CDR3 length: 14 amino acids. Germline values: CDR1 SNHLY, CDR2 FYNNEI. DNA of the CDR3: TGTGCCAGCAGTGAAGCGGAAACTAGCAATGAGCAGTTCTTC. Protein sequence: CASSEAETSNEQFF.

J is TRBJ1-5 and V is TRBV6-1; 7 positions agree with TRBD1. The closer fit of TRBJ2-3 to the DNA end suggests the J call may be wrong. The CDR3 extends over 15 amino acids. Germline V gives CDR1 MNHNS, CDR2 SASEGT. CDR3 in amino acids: CASKMTGLSDQPQYF. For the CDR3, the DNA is TGTGCCAGCAAAATGACAGGGTTAAGCGACCAGCCCCAGTATTTT.